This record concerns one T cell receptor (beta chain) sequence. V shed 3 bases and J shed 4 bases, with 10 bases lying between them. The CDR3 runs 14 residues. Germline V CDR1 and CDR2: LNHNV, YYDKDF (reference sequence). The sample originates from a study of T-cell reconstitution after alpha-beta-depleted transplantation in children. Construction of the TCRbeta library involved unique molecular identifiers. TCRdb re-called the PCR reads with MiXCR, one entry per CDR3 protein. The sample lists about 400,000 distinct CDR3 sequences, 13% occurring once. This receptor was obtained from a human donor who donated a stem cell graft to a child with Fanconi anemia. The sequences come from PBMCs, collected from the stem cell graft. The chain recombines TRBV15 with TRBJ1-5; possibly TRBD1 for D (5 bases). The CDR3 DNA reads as TGTGCCACCAGCAGGATAGACAGAAATCAGCCCCAGCATTTT. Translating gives CATSRIDRNQPQHF.